The following is a T cell receptor (beta chain) sequence with its context. Its specificity is not known. This record belongs to a study of cytotoxic CD8 clonotypes in ibrutinib-treated CLL. Study as a whole: Samples yielded averages of hundreds of thousands of productive templates and some 94,000 productive rearrangements.

TCRdb's table, derived via immunoSEQ multiplex PCR, lists solely in-frame clones and lacks some. The table records some 92,000 clones, roughly 80% of them present only once. Notes on the study in general: Sampling schedules were unmatched across sustained-remission and progressing patients.

The CDR3 contains 13 residues. Germline CDR1 reads LNHDA; CDR2 reads SQIVND (reference sequence). V was shortened by 5 bases and J by 9 bases, with 16 bases between the two germline ends. Sequencing was performed on PBMCs, taken after 24 months of ibrutinib treatment. The receptor comes from a human donor with chronic lymphocytic leukemia. The chain links TRBV19 to TRBJ2-5, with no clear D. The CDR3 loop is CASSVSLREAQYF. CDR3 coding DNA: TGTGCCAGTAGTGTCTCACTACGTGAGGCCCAGTACTTC.